The rows below give T cell receptor beta chains drawn from one sample of a study of post-analysis software for immune sequencing data. MiXCR was run by TCRdb on the PCR reads, yielding one entry per CDR3 protein. The sample carries about 680,000 distinct CDR3 sequences, more than 50% recorded once. Sequences were obtained from blood. Source of these receptors: a girl aged 2-10 years with multiple sclerosis. Each CDR3 is given with its conserved first and last residue. A D gene is named only where the DNA matches it firmly. The listing skips clone size in some rows; elsewhere it reads once, few, many or a size class.

>-|14|-|TRBV4-3|TRBJ1-2
CASSQDRGPVGYTF
TGCGCCAGCAGCCAAGATCGAGGGCCAGTTGGCTACACCTTC
>-|17|-|TRBV7-2|TRBJ1-1
CASSLAHGRNMNTEAFF
TGTGCCAGCAGCTTAGCGCACGGGAGGAATATGAACACTGAAGCTTTCTTT
>-|13|-|TRBV2|TRBJ2-7
CASGLLRGYEQYF
TGTGCCAGTGGCCTCCTTAGGGGTTACGAGCAGTACTTC
>-|13|TRBD1|TRBV6-5|TRBJ1-1
CASTLGTGTEAFF
TGTGCCAGCACCTTAGGGACAGGCACTGAAGCTTTCTTT
>-|15|TRBD2|TRBV20-1|TRBJ2-1
CSASKGLAVYNEQFF
TGCAGTGCTAGTAAAGGACTAGCGGTCTACAATGAGCAGTTCTTC
>once|17|TRBD2|TRBV5-1|TRBJ2-1
CASSWGTSGGPGNEQFF
TGCGCCAGCAGCTGGGGGACTAGCGGGGGGCCGGGAAATGAGCAGTTCTTC
>few|15|-|TRBV6-2/TRBV6-3|TRBJ2-7
CASSYSRRSSYEQYF
TGTGCCAGCAGTTACTCACGCAGGTCCTCCTACGAGCAGTACTTC
>few|15|TRBD2|TRBV29-1|TRBJ2-3
CSVRAGGSARDTQYF
TGCAGCGTCCGGGCTGGCGGGAGCGCCAGGGATACGCAGTATTTT
>-|18|TRBD2|TRBV7-8|TRBJ2-3
CASSTNAPLAGGLDTQYF
TGTGCCAGCAGCACAAACGCTCCCTTAGCGGGAGGTCTAGATACGCAGTATTTT
>-|14|TRBD2|TRBV29-1|TRBJ2-5
CSGVLTSGQETQYF
TGCAGCGGCGTTCTGACTAGCGGTCAAGAGACCCAGTACTTC
>-|15|-|TRBV4-1|TRBJ2-5
CASSQGEAREETQYF
TGCGCCAGCAGCCAAGGGGAGGCGAGGGAAGAGACCCAGTACTTC
>-|16|-|TRBV4-2|TRBJ1-1
CASSQAILTENTEAFF
TGTGCCAGCAGCCAAGCGATTCTGACAGAGAACACTGAAGCTTTCTTT
>-|14|-|TRBV5-4|TRBJ1-2
CASSLDPGKGGYTF
TGTGCCAGCAGCTTGGATCCGGGAAAAGGTGGCTACACCTTC
>-|13|-|TRBV30|TRBJ1-1
CAWSVSMNTEAFF
TGTGCCTGGAGTGTATCCATGAACACTGAAGCTTTCTTT
>-|14|-|TRBV29-1|TRBJ1-1
CSVVYRAKNTEAFF
TGCAGCGTTGTGTACAGGGCTAAGAACACTGAAGCTTTCTTT
>few|15|TRBD1|TRBV7-9|TRBJ2-5
CASSLWTGLQETQYF
TGTGCCAGCAGCTTATGGACAGGACTCCAAGAGACCCAGTACTTC
>-|17|TRBD2|TRBV4-2|TRBJ2-1
CASSQGWSGNLNNEQFF
TGTGCCAGCAGCCAAGGTTGGAGCGGGAATTTGAACAATGAGCAGTTCTTC
>once|18|-|TRBV7-2|TRBJ2-5
CASSYLGTVGGNQETQYF
TGTGCCAGCAGCTACCTAGGGACTGTGGGGGGTAACCAAGAGACCCAGTACTTC
>-|14|-|TRBV4-3|TRBJ1-2
CASSQEPASYGYTF
TGCGCCAGCAGCCAAGAACCTGCGAGCTATGGCTACACCTTC
>few|17|TRBD2|TRBV7-3|TRBJ2-2
CASSSAGTSGRSGELFF
TGTGCCAGCAGCTCAGCCGGGACTAGCGGGAGGTCAGGGGAGCTGTTTTTT
>-|15|-|TRBV7-2|TRBJ1-1
CASSRGASMNTEAFF
TGTGCCAGCAGCCGCGGGGCCTCAATGAACACTGAAGCTTTCTTT
>-|13|-|TRBV4-1|TRBJ2-7
CASSQDDGRRRYF
TGCGCCAGCAGCCAAGATGACGGGAGACGACGGTACTTC
>-|18|TRBD2|TRBV7-9|TRBJ2-5
CASSPRPEAAGGQETQYF
TGTGCCAGCAGCCCTCGACCTGAGGCAGCGGGGGGGCAAGAGACCCAGTACTTC
>few|14|-|TRBV5-1|TRBJ2-3
CASSSRDPGGTQYF
TGCGCCAGCAGCTCCCGGGACCCTGGGGGTACGCAGTATTTT
>-|15|-|TRBV6-6|TRBJ2-7
CASSYSRELHYEQYF
TGTGCCAGCAGTTACAGTAGGGAACTCCACTACGAGCAGTACTTC
>-|16|TRBD2|TRBV4-1|TRBJ2-3
CASSPGTGTSADTQYF
TGCGCCAGCAGCCCCGGTACGGGGACTAGCGCAGATACGCAGTATTTT